This T cell receptor beta chain was retrieved from a study of CD8+ T cells in alopecia areata. Treatment in this sample: oral pan-JAK inhibitor, 5-10 mg twice daily. RNA was extracted and reverse transcribed into cDNA as the sequencing template. Method: immunoSEQ multiplex PCR; TCRdb's copy keeps in-frame clones and lacks some. The sample shows some 170,000 clones, 40% to 65% of them seen only once. The CDR3 runs 16 residues. The J segment lost 1 base and the V segment lost 3 bases, leaving 9 bases of the junction unmatched. Germline CDR1 and CDR2: ENHRY and SYGVKD. This clone has more than one count but fewer than ten. Its antigen remains unknown. Study results and limitations: In scalp and blood during tofacitinib, many expanded lesional clones persisted.

This TCR was recovered from a human donor with alopecia areata. The chain recombines TRBV10-3 with TRBJ2-7, with 7 bases matching TRBD1. The specimen comprised CD8+ T cells sorted from blood, sampled at week 24, from a patient treated with tofacitinib. This CDR3 is CAISDGAGTDSYEQYF. Here the CDR3 DNA reads TGTGCCATCAGTGACGGAGCCGGGACAGATTCCTACGAGCAGTACTTC.